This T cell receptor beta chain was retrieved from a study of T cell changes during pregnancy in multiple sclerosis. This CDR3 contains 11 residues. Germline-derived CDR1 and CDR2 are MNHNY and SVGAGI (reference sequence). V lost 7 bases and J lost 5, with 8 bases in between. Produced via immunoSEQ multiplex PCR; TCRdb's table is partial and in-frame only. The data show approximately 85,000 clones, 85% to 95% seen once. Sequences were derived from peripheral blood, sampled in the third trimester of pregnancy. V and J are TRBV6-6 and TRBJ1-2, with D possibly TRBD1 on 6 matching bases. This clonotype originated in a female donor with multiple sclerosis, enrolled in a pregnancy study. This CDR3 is CASTTGYGYTF. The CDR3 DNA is TGTGCCAGCACTACAGGGTATGGCTACACCTTC.